A selection of T cell receptor beta chains follows, all from one sample in a study of shared clonotypes between healthy human individuals. Produced via immunoSEQ multiplex PCR; TCRdb's table is partial and in-frame only. The data hold some 800,000 clones, with 80% to 95% observed a single time. Sequenced: naive CD8+ T cells sorted from blood. The source is a man younger than 45 in good health. CDR3s include the opening cysteine and the closing phenylalanine or tryptophan. Each record gives: clone size, D gene, J gene, V gene, CDR3 protein, CDR3 DNA. A D gene is named only where the DNA matches it firmly. Not all rows give a size; the values are once, few, many and, for expanded clones, a class.

-	-	TRBJ2-3	TRBV7-2	CASSPPLGRDTQYF	TGTGCCAGCAGCCCACCTCTCGGAAGAGATACGCAGTATTTT
once	-	TRBJ2-7	TRBV27	CASSLRLKKYEQYF	TGTGCCAGCAGTTTGCGCTTAAAAAAGTACGAGCAGTACTTC
-	TRBD1	TRBJ2-1	TRBV27	CASSPWDRTLNNEQFF	TGTGCCAGCAGTCCATGGGACAGGACCCTCAACAATGAGCAGTTCTTC
-	-	TRBJ2-5	TRBV7-9	CASSPVRIQETQYF	TGTGCCAGCAGCCCCGTTAGGATCCAAGAGACCCAGTACTTC
once	-	TRBJ2-1	TRBV7-2	CASSLGGIGPHSYNEQFF	TGTGCCAGCAGCTTAGGAGGTATTGGCCCACACTCCTACAATGAGCAGTTCTTC
-	TRBD1	TRBJ2-7	TRBV29-1	CSVVFGQGAYEQYF	TGCAGCGTTGTTTTCGGACAGGGGGCTTACGAGCAGTACTTC
-	-	TRBJ2-3	TRBV28	CASTGVYLTDTQYF	TGTGCCAGCACTGGTGTCTACCTCACAGATACGCAGTATTTT
-	-	TRBJ2-1	TRBV9	CASSVEPNEQFF	TGTGCCAGCAGCGTAGAGCCGAATGAGCAGTTCTTC
-	TRBD2	TRBJ2-1	TRBV14	CASSSTRGEVAYNEQFF	TGTGCCAGCAGCTCAACTCGGGGGGAGGTTGCCTACAATGAGCAGTTCTTC
few	-	TRBJ2-7	TRBV27	CASSFLQRKQYF	TGTGCCAGCAGTTTCCTCCAGCGTAAGCAGTACTTC
-	TRBD2	TRBJ2-1	TRBV10-3	CAISEGTSGGVNEQFF	TGTGCCATCAGTGAGGGGACTAGCGGGGGGGTCAATGAGCAGTTCTTC
once	-	TRBJ2-1	TRBV10-1	CASSASGVYNEQFF	TGCGCCAGCAGTGCCTCGGGGGTGTACAATGAGCAGTTCTTC
-	TRBD2	TRBJ2-3	TRBV27	CASSSPLGREALDTQYF	TGTGCCAGCAGTTCACCCCTAGGGCGGGAGGCGTTAGATACGCAGTATTTT
-	TRBD1	TRBJ2-1	TRBV27	CASSFGQGNHNEQFF	TGTGCCAGCAGTTTCGGACAGGGAAATCACAATGAGCAGTTCTTC
-	TRBD2	TRBJ2-1	TRBV9	CASGTTPLGQFF	TGTGCCAGCGGGACTACCCCCCTGGGGCAGTTCTTC
-	-	TRBJ2-7	TRBV13	CASSFGRGNLYEQYF	TGTGCCAGCAGTTTTGGGAGAGGGAACCTCTACGAGCAGTACTTC
-	-	TRBJ2-7	TRBV7-7	CASSRSDSYEQYF	TGTGCCAGCAGCCGATCCGACAGCTACGAGCAGTACTTC
few	-	TRBJ2-1	TRBV25-1	CASSEVNSNYNEQFF	TGTGCCAGCAGTGAAGTAAACAGCAACTACAATGAGCAGTTCTTC
-	TRBD1	TRBJ2-2	TRBV9	CASSEWTGGAGELFF	TGTGCCAGCAGCGAGTGGACAGGAGGAGCCGGGGAGCTGTTTTTT
-	-	TRBJ1-1	TRBV10-3	CAISESGAPNTEAFF	TGTGCCATCAGTGAGTCTGGGGCCCCGAACACTGAAGCTTTCTTT
-	TRBD2	TRBJ2-3	TRBV7-9	CASSLVTGTSGRTDTQYF	TGTGCCAGCAGCTTAGTAACCGGGACTAGCGGGAGAACAGATACGCAGTATTTT
-	-	TRBJ2-7	TRBV4-3	CASSQGTGPYEQYF	TGCGCCAGCAGCCAAGGGACTGGTCCCTACGAGCAGTACTTC
-	-	TRBJ1-2	TRBV19	CASLPAGPSATGYTF	TGTGCCAGTCTCCCTGCGGGACCCTCCGCAACTGGCTACACCTTC
-	-	TRBJ1-2	TRBV19	CALEIGGRTGYTF	TGTGCCTTAGAGATCGGTGGTCGCACTGGCTACACCTTC
-	TRBD2	TRBJ2-1	TRBV19	CASSTSPGLVGYNEQFF	TGTGCCAGTAGTACCTCCCCGGGACTAGTAGGTTACAATGAGCAGTTCTTC
-	-	TRBJ2-5	TRBV18	CASSRPGRQETQYF	TGTGCCAGCTCACGCCCGGGACGCCAAGAGACCCAGTACTTC
-	TRBD2	TRBJ2-5	TRBV27	CASSLGSSGQETQYF	TGTGCCAGCAGCTTAGGGTCTAGCGGCCAAGAGACCCAGTACTTC
-	TRBD1	TRBJ1-1	TRBV5-5	CASSQLAQGRTEAFF	TGTGCCAGCAGCCAACTAGCACAGGGGCGGACTGAAGCTTTCTTT
-	TRBD2	TRBJ2-7	TRBV7-2	CASSLGAGVSYEQYF	TGTGCCAGCAGCTTAGGAGCGGGAGTATCCTACGAGCAGTACTTC
-	TRBD1	TRBJ2-4	TRBV5-6	CASSMGQGKNIQYF	TGTGCCAGCAGCATGGGACAGGGCAAAAACATTCAGTACTTC
few	-	TRBJ2-7	TRBV6-1	CASTPGHEQYF	TGTGCCAGCACTCCAGGGCATGAGCAGTACTTC
-	-	TRBJ1-4	TRBV7-6	CASSRVARADEKLFF	TGTGCCAGCAGCCGGGTAGCACGGGCTGATGAAAAACTGTTTTTT
-	-	TRBJ2-1	TRBV7-8	CASSLEVGTPLDEQFF	TGTGCCAGCAGCTTAGAGGTGGGAACGCCATTAGATGAGCAGTTCTTC
-	TRBD2	TRBJ2-1	TRBV14	CASSQPPFRGRAGEQFF	TGTGCCAGCAGCCAACCGCCGTTCCGCGGGAGGGCGGGTGAGCAGTTCTTC
-	-	TRBJ1-1	TRBV6-5	CASSPGGRSNTEAFF	TGTGCCAGCAGTCCGGGGGGACGGTCGAACACTGAAGCTTTCTTT